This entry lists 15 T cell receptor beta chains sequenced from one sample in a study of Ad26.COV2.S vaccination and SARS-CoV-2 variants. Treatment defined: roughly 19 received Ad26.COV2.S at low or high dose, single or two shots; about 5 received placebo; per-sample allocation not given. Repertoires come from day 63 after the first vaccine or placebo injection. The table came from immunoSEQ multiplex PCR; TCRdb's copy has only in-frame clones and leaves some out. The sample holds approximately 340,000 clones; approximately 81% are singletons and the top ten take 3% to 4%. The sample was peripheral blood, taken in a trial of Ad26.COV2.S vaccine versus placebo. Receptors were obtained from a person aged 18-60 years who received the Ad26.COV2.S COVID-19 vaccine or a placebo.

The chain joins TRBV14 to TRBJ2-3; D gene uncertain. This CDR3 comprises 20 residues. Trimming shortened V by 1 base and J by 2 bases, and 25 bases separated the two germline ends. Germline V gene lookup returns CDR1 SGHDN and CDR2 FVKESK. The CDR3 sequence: CASSQGSELPSSSHTDTQYF. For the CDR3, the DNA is TGTGCCAGCAGCCAAGGGTCCGAACTGCCTTCGAGTTCTCACACAGATACGCAGTATTTT.

Here the CDR3 reads CASSPSGGSGANTGELFF. CDR3 in DNA: TGTGCCAGCAGCCCCTCAGGGGGGTCCGGGGCGAACACCGGGGAGCTGTTTTTT. J is TRBJ2-2 and V is TRBV7-6, with D perhaps TRBD1 (7 bases). CDR1 and CDR2 (germline): SGHVS, FNYEAQ. The CDR3 sequence is 18 residues long. Trimming left V 5 bases short and J 0 bases short, with 19 bases between.

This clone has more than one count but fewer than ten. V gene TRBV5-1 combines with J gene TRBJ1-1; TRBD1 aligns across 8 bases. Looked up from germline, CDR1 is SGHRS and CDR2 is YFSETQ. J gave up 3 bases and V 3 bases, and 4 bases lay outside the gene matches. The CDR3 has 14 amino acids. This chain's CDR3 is CASSWTGYDTEAFF. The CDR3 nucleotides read TGCGCCAGCAGCTGGACAGGGTACGACACTGAAGCTTTCTTT.

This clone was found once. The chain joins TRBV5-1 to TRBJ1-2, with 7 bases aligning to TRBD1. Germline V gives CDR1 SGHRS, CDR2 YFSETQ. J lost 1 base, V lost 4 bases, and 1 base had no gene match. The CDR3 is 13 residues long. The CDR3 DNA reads TGCGCCAGCAGCCGGGACAGTAACTATGGCTACACCTTC. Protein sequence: CASSRDSNYGYTF.

CDR3 in amino acids: CASSLDRGTTDTQYF. The CDR3 region has the DNA TGCGCCAGCAGCTTGGACAGGGGGACCACAGATACGCAGTATTTT. The rearrangement joins TRBV10-1 to TRBJ2-3; 10 nucleotides agree with TRBD1. CDR3 length: 15 amino acids. Trimming took 6 bases from V and 2 from J; bases not matched to a gene: 5. The germline gives CDR1 WNHNN, CDR2 SYGVQD (reference sequence).

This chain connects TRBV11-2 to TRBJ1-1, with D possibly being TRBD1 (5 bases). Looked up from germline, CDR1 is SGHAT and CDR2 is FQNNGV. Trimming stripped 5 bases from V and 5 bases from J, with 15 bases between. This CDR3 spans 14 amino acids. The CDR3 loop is CASSASGGRTEAFF. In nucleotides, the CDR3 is TGTGCCAGCAGCGCATCCGGGGGAAGAACTGAAGCTTTCTTT.

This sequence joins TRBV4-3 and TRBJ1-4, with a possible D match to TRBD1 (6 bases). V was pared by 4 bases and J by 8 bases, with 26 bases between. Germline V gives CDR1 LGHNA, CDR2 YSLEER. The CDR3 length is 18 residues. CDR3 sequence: CASSRLTGVESLKEKLFF. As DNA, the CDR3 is TGCGCCAGCAGCCGCTTGACAGGCGTTGAATCCTTAAAGGAAAAACTGTTTTTT.

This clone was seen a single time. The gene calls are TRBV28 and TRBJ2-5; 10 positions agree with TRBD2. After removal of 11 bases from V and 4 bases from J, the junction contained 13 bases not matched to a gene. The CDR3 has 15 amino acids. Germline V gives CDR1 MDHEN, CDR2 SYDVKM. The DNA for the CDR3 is TGTGCCTCACAGAGGGCTAGCGGGAGAAGAGAGACCCAGTACTTC. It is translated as CASQRASGRRETQYF.

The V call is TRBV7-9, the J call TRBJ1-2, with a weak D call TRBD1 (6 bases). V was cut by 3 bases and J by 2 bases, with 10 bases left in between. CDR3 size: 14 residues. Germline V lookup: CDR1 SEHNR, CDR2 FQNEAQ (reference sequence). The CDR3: CASSFGTGNYGYTF. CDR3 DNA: TGTGCCAGCAGCTTCGGCACAGGGAACTATGGCTACACCTTC.

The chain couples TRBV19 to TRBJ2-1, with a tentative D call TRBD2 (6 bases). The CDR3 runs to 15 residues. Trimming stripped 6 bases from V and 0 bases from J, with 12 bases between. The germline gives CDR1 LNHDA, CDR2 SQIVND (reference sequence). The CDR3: CASRMAGSSYNEQFF. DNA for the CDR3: TGTGCCAGTAGAATGGCGGGGAGCTCCTACAATGAGCAGTTCTTC.

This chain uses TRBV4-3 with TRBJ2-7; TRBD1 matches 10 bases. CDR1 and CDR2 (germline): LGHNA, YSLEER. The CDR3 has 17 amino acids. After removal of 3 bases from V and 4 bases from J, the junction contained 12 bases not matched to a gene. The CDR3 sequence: CASSHGGSGQGSYEQYF. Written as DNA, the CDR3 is TGCGCCAGCAGCCACGGAGGTTCGGGACAGGGGTCGTACGAGCAGTACTTC.

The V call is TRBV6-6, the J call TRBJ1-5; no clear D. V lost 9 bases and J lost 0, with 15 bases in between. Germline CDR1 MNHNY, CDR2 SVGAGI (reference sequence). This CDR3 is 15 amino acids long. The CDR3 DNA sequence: TGTGCCAGTCAGTTCTTCCCCCCTAGCAATCAGCCCCAGCATTTT. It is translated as CASQFFPPSNQPQHF.

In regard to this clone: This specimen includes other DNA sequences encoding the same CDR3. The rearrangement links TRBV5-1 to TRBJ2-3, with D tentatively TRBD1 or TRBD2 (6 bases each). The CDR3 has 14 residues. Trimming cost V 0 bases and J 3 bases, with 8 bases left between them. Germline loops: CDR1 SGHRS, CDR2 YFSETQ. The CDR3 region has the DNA TGCGCCAGCAGCTTGGGAGGGGGGACAGATACGCAGTATTTT. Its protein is CASSLGGGTDTQYF. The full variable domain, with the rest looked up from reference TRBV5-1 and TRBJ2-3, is KAGVTQTPRYLIKTRGQQVTLSCSPISGHRSVSWYQQTPGQGLQFLFEYFSETQRNKGNFPGRFSGRQFSNSRSEMNVSTLELGDSALYLCASSLGGGTDTQYFGPGTRLTVL.

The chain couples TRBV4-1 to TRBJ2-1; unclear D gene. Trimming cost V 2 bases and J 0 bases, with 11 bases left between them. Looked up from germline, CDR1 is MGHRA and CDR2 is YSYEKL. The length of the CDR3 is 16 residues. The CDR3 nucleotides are TGCGCCAGCAGCCAACCCCAACTTTACTCCTACAATGAGCAGTTCTTC. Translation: CASSQPQLYSYNEQFF.

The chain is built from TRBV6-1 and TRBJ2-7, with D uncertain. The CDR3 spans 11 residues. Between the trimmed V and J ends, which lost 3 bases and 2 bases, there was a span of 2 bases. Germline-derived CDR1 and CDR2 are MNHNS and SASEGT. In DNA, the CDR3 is TGTGCCAGCAGTGAGACCTACGAGCAGTACTTC. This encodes CASSETYEQYF.